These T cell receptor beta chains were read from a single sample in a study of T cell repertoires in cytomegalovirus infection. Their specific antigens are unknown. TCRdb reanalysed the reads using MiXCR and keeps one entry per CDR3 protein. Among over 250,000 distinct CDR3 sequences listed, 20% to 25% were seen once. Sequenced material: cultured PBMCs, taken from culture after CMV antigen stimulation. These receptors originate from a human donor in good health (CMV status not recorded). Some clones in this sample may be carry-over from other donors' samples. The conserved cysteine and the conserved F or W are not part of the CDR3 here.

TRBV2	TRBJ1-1	ASGGARYFGEAF
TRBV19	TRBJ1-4	ASSGNGQGINEKLF
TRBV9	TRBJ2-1	ASSVLGLGGNEQF
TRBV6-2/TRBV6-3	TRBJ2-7	ASRKIRDIYEQY
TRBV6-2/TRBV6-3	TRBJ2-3	ASSYSTGETSKHTQY
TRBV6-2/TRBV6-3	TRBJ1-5	ASKGGGNQPQH
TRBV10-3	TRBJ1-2	AISENRDSLLGYT
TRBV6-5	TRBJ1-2	ASSYSRSGNYGYT
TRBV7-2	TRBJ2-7	ASSPGMGTLYEQY
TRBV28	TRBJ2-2	ASSSVGELF
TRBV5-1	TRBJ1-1	ASSLAIMNTEAF
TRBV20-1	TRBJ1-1	SARDQGQGESAF
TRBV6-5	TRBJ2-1	ASTGWGSEQF
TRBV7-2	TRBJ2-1	ASSTATSLGYNEQF
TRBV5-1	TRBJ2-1	ASRLAGGPDNEQF
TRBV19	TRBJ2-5	ASSPGVVAGMVQETQY
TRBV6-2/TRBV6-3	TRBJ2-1	ASSYMTTMTYNEQF
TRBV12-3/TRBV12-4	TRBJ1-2	ASSSASDGYT
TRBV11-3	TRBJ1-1	ASSLGGEQGKAF
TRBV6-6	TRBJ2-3	ASLRRSTDTQY
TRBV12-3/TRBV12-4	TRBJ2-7	ASSYLWGGDEQY
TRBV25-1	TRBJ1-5	ASSDWAPEQPQH
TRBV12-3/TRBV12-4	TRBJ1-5	ASSPQGINQPQH
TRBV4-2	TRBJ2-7	ASSQDKGPYEQY
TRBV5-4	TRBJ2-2	ASSLGREGLAGELF
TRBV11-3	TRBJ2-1	ASSLLGGDTYNEQF
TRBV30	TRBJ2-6	AWISTGGANVLT
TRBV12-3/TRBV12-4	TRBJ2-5	ASRTGTKILETQY
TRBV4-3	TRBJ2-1	ASSQENHNEQF
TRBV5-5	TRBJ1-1	ASSLGTGFMNTEAF
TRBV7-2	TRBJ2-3	ASSLGGGTSADTQY
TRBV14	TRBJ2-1	ASSQVGGRAYNEQF
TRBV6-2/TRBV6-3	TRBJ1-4	ASSRRTDEKLF
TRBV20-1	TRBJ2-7	SAAGGLATYEQY
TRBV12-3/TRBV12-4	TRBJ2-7	ASSLGPPGEQY
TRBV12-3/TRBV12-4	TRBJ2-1	ASSFTGGDEQF
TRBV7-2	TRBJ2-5	ASSLATRGETQY
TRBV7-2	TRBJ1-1	ASSLALGREAF
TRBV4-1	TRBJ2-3	ASSHILRRGLSTDTQY
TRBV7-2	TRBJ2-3	ASSLVLMAGTDTQY
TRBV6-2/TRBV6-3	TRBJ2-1	ASSYSTLAGGGFYNEQF
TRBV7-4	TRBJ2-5	ASRSQGAGETQY
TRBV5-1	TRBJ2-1	ASSWGLAGLDNEQF
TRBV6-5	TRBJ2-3	ASSYSYTRITDTQY
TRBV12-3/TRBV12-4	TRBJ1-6	ASSLSQGSPLH
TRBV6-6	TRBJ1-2	ASSYSTDNYGYT